This T cell receptor beta chain was captured by sequencing in a study of human T cells and chemical hapten exposure (dated by TCRdb to about 2021). Broadly, across the study: For sensitization, 2% DPC in acetone was applied to an approximately 2 cm by approximately 2 cm area of upper inner arm skin. Patients additionally received weekly therapeutic DPC doses to the scalp throughout the roughly 25-week study period. Patch tests used Finn chambers with 0.01% DPC on the upper back, scored after 6 days by International Contact Dermatitis Research Group standards. Alopecia areata with under or over 50% scalp involvement, alopecia totalis and alopecia universalis were represented in the patient cohort, which was mostly female. Libraries were combined into a pool for sequencing, and differences in TCR yield between samples came mainly from small differences in library volumes within the pool. The study tracked peripheral blood TCR repertoire changes in vivo during primary and secondary sensitization to the hapten diphenylcyclopropenone (DPC) in alopecia patients. Blood samples were taken from patients before sensitization (week 0) and at 2, 6 and about 24 weeks after DPC sensitization. About 28 alopecia patients gave blood for TCR sequencing at one to four time points (pre-sensitization, 2, 6 and 24 weeks). Points the paper makes about the study in general: Because all patients had alopecia, a presumed autoimmune disease, the immune response of the patients might differ from that of healthy individuals. DPC sensitization did not change how many TCRs were above 1 in 1000 frequency, and no evidence was found of alterations in global repertoire structure. Patch test score was positively correlated with the number of PT1 expanded TCRs, with significance at thresholds 8, 16 and 32 but not at 4. Repeated subsampling changed both the strength of the expansion versus patch-test correlation and the threshold at which the correlation became significant. Compared with pre-sensitization or healthy control sets, expanded TCRs formed significantly more large CDR3 similarity clusters, which is consistent with antigen-driven responses.

About this clonotype itself: The antigen this receptor binds is unknown. It has no much larger one-base neighbor in the sample; base qualities were not kept.

Libraries were prepared through RACE. Sequenced on a NextSeq 500. Library preparation attached unique molecular identifiers to individual cDNA molecules for quantitative, reproducible TCR counting. Both TCR alpha and TCR beta chains were sequenced from each blood RNA sample. Turning to the authors' computational methods: Samples had a median of about 96,000 TCRs, with a range from 23,224 to 690,600. V, J and CDR3 annotation of the TCR reads was carried out using the Decombinator software suite. Every sample was subsampled to the same number of TCRs (28,000) for the PS versus PT1 abundance plots. TCRs were defined as expanded if absent before sensitization and observed at least eight times at the 2-week time point. In TCRdb, the public reads were trimmed at Q25 with fastp and aligned with MiXCR, with productive beta chains retained. Every distinct CDR3 protein forms one entry, paired with its most common genes and DNA. These V and J calls are TCRdb output, not the study's own analysis. Counted in this sample were some 180,000 distinct CDR3 sequences; more than 20% of them appeared once. The ten largest clonotypes hold over 2% of the sample.

Trimming at the junction amounts to 3 bases on V and 0 bases on J, and the germline ends lie 11 bases apart. The CDR3 contains 14 residues, cysteine and phenylalanine counted. Only CDR3 DNA is held: 42 bases, read in frame from base 1. As encoded in the germline V gene (reference sequence), CDR1 is DFQATT while CDR2 is SNEGSKA. The sample's time point label, decoded: patch test 3, about 24 weeks after DPC sensitization. The sample's treatment or condition label, in plain terms: therapeutic diphenylcyclopropenone sensitization with weekly scalp DPC. Blood at each patch-test visit was drawn before the patch test was applied. Patients were considered eligible if aged 18 to 70, diagnosed with alopecia and deemed suitable for DPC therapy, and patients were excluded if pregnant. Total RNA was isolated from unfractionated whole blood collected in Tempus Blood RNA tubes.

Rearrangement joined TRBV20-1 to TRBJ2-5; a confident D gene designation cannot be given. Specimen: whole blood, collected in connection with sensitization to the hapten diphenylcyclopropenone (DPC). This TCR was recovered from a woman between 40 and 55 years old with alopecia areata. Some clones in this sample may be carry-over from other donors' samples. The CDR3 here reads CSARARSHQETQYF. In nucleotide form, the sequence is TGCAGTGCTAGGGCCAGGAGCCACCAAGAGACCCAGTACTTC.